The 5 T cell receptor beta chains listed next were all sequenced from one sample in a study of cytomegalovirus exposure and HLA in healthy donors. The method was immunoSEQ multiplex PCR; TCRdb's version includes in-frame clones alone and lacks a portion of them. This repertoire shows fewer than 55,000 clones, around 94% found once; its top ten account for around 1.4%. Sequencing used PBMCs. Every receptor here comes from a man between 18 and 35 years old in good health and CMV-seronegative.

On this clone itself: The same CDR3 arises from other DNA sequences in this sample as well. The gene calls are TRBV5-1 and TRBJ2-1; 11 nucleotides agree with TRBD2. The CDR3 length is 16 residues. In germline, CDR1 is SGHRS, CDR2 YFSETQ. V lost 4 bases to trimming and J lost 6 bases; unmatched junction nucleotides: 9. The CDR3 here is CASSAIAGGLGNEQFF. For the CDR3, the DNA is TGCGCCAGCAGCGCCATAGCGGGAGGGCTCGGCAATGAGCAGTTCTTC.

The chain is built from TRBV5-1 and TRBJ2-1, with D possibly TRBD2 on 6 matching bases. Germline V gene lookup returns CDR1 SGHRS and CDR2 YFSETQ. Deletions cut 4 bases from V and 7 bases from J, with 21 bases between. The CDR3 totals 16 residues. This CDR3 is CASSPDGSGPGNEQFF. DNA of the CDR3: TGCGCCAGCAGCCCCGATGGGAGCGGGCCTGGGAATGAGCAGTTCTTC.

The chain joins TRBV7-2 to TRBJ2-7; D gene unclear. Germline V gives CDR1 SGHTA, CDR2 FQGNSA. The CDR3 sequence is 14 residues long. Deletions cut 5 bases from V and 0 bases from J, with 11 bases between. CDR3 region: CASSPRYTSYEQYF. CDR3 DNA sequence: TGTGCCAGCAGCCCTAGATACACCTCCTACGAGCAGTACTTC. The full variable domain, completed using reference TRBV7-2 and TRBJ2-7, is GAGVSQSPSNKVTEKGKDVELRCDPISGHTALYWYRQSLGQGLEFLIYFQGNSAPDKSGLPSDRFSAERTGGSVSTLTIQRTQQEDSAVYLCASSPRYTSYEQYFGPGTRLTVT.

The chain has TRBV6-4 and TRBJ2-2; 9 nucleotides match TRBD2. Trimming cost V 6 bases and J 6 bases; bases outside gene matches: 8. This CDR3 region has 15 residues. Looked up from germline, CDR1 is MRHNA and CDR2 is SNTAGT. The CDR3 region has the DNA TGTGCCAGCAGCCCAATAGCGGGAGCGGCCGGGGAGCTGTTTTTT. It is translated as CASSPIAGAAGELFF.

The CDR3 DNA follows: TGTGCCAGCAGCGTGTCCCCCCTTAGCACAGATACGCAGTATTTT. Protein sequence: CASSVSPLSTDTQYF. V and J are TRBV9 and TRBJ2-3; D is unresolved. V lost 2 bases and J lost 0, with 10 bases in between. This CDR3 comprises 15 residues. Germline CDR1 reads SGDLS; CDR2 reads YYNGEE.